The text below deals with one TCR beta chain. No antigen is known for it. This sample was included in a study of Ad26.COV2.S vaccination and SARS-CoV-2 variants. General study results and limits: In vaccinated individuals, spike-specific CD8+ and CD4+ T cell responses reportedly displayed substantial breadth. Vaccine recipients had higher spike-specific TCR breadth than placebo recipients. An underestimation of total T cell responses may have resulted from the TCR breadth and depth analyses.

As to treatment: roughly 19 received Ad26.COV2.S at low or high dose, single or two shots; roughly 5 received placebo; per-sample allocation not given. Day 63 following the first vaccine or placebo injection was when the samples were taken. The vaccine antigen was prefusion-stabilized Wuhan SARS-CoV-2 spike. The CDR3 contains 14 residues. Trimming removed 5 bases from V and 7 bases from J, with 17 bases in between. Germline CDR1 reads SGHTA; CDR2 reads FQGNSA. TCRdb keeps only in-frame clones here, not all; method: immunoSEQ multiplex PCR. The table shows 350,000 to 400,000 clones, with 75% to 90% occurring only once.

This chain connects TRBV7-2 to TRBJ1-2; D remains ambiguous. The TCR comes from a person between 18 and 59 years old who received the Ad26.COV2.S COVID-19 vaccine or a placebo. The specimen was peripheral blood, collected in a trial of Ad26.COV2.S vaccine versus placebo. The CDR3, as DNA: TGTGCCAGCAGCGTAGTGGGTCCCAACCGTGGCTACACCTTC. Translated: CASSVVGPNRGYTF. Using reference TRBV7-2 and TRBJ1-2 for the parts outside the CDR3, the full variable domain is GAGVSQSPSNKVTEKGKDVELRCDPISGHTALYWYRQSLGQGLEFLIYFQGNSAPDKSGLPSDRFSAERTGGSVSTLTIQRTQQEDSAVYLCASSVVGPNRGYTFGSGTRLTVV.